The rows below give T cell receptor beta chains drawn from one sample of a study of beta chain features in type 1 diabetes. The protocol was immunoSEQ multiplex PCR, while the TCRdb copy is restricted to in-frame clones and leaves out a portion. Found here are about 240,000 clones, more than 11% of them singletons; the top ten hold roughly 0.019%. The sequenced sample was naive CD4+ T cells from blood. These receptors all stem from a man aged 25 to 40 with type 1 diabetes. Each CDR3 is given with its conserved first and last residue. A D gene is named only where the DNA matches it firmly. Clone size is stated in some rows and not others, as once, few, many or a class when expanded.

CDR3: CASSPGTGKDYGYTF
DNA: TGTGCCAGCAGCCCCGGGACAGGAAAAGACTATGGCTACACCTTC
size: NA
J: TRBJ1-2
length: 15
V: TRBV5-6
D: TRBD1

CDR3: CASSLVGLAGGETQYF
DNA: TGTGCCAGCAGCTTGGTAGGACTAGCGGGGGGAGAGACCCAGTACTTC
size: NA
J: TRBJ2-5
length: 16
V: TRBV5-6
D: TRBD2

CDR3: CATSRDKGFSYEQYF
DNA: TGTGCCACCAGCAGAGATAAGGGGTTCTCCTACGAGCAGTACTTC
size: NA
J: TRBJ2-7
length: 15
V: TRBV15
D: NA

CDR3: CAWEGQANTEAFF
DNA: TGTGCCTGGGAGGGACAAGCGAACACTGAAGCTTTCTTT
size: NA
J: TRBJ1-1
length: 13
V: TRBV30
D: NA

CDR3: CSGSRGDTQYF
DNA: TGCAGCGGTTCCCGGGGGGATACGCAGTATTTT
size: few
J: TRBJ2-3
length: 11
V: TRBV29-1
D: NA

CDR3: CASSPDRLNTEAFF
DNA: TGTGCCAGCTCACCCGACAGATTGAACACTGAAGCTTTCTTT
size: few
J: TRBJ1-1
length: 14
V: TRBV18
D: NA

CDR3: CASSLTFDSGQSYEQYF
DNA: TGCGCCAGCAGCCTTACCTTCGACTCGGGACAATCCTACGAGCAGTACTTC
size: NA
J: TRBJ2-7
length: 17
V: TRBV5-1
D: NA

CDR3: CASSRGSNQPQHF
DNA: TGTGCCAGCTCCAGGGGCAGCAATCAGCCCCAGCATTTT
size: few
J: TRBJ1-5
length: 13
V: TRBV18
D: NA

CDR3: CAMGAGTQYF
DNA: TGTGCCATGGGAGCGGGTACGCAGTATTTT
size: once
J: TRBJ2-3
length: 10
V: TRBV10-3
D: NA

CDR3: CAISESRTGGSYEQYF
DNA: TGTGCCATCAGTGAGTCCCGGACAGGGGGCTCCTACGAGCAGTACTTC
size: NA
J: TRBJ2-7
length: 16
V: TRBV10-3
D: TRBD1

CDR3: CASSLGGVSSYNEQFF
DNA: TGTGCCAGCAGCTTGGGCGGCGTCAGCTCCTACAATGAGCAGTTCTTC
size: NA
J: TRBJ2-1
length: 16
V: TRBV5-4
D: NA

CDR3: CASSPRLTDNEQFF
DNA: TGTGCCAGCTCACCAAGACTAACAGACAATGAGCAGTTCTTC
size: few
J: TRBJ2-1
length: 14
V: TRBV18
D: NA

CDR3: CASSYRGSTGELFF
DNA: TGTGCCAGCAGCTACAGGGGATCCACCGGGGAGCTGTTTTTT
size: NA
J: TRBJ2-2
length: 14
V: TRBV14
D: TRBD1

CDR3: CASSSLGTSGRSGNEQFF
DNA: TGCGCCAGCAGCTCGTTAGGGACTAGCGGGAGGTCTGGCAATGAGCAGTTCTTC
size: NA
J: TRBJ2-1
length: 18
V: TRBV5-1
D: TRBD2

CDR3: CSVRLAGVRETQYF
DNA: TGCAGCGTCAGACTAGCGGGGGTAAGGGAGACCCAGTACTTC
size: NA
J: TRBJ2-5
length: 14
V: TRBV29-1
D: TRBD2

CDR3: CASSLPGGSSYEQYF
DNA: TGTGCCAGCAGCTTACCAGGGGGCAGTAGCTACGAGCAGTACTTC
size: NA
J: TRBJ2-7
length: 15
V: TRBV7-9
D: TRBD1

CDR3: CASSLPTRGTEAFF
DNA: TGCGCCAGCAGCCTACCGACCAGGGGCACTGAAGCTTTCTTT
size: few
J: TRBJ1-1
length: 14
V: TRBV4-1
D: NA

CDR3: CASSLKGQGAFEAFF
DNA: TGTGCCAGCAGCTTGAAGGGACAGGGGGCCTTTGAAGCTTTCTTT
size: few
J: TRBJ1-1
length: 15
V: TRBV7-9
D: TRBD1

CDR3: CATSRGGQGNEQYF
DNA: TGTGCCACCAGCAGGGGAGGACAGGGAAACGAGCAGTACTTC
size: NA
J: TRBJ2-7
length: 14
V: TRBV15
D: TRBD1

CDR3: CASSLNWATDTQYF
DNA: TGTGCCAGCAGCTTGAACTGGGCGACAGATACGCAGTATTTT
size: NA
J: TRBJ2-3
length: 14
V: TRBV7-9
D: NA

CDR3: CASSLRGSGDTDTQYF
DNA: TGTGCCAGCAGCTTAAGGGGTTCAGGGGACACAGATACGCAGTATTTT
size: NA
J: TRBJ2-3
length: 16
V: TRBV7-6
D: NA

CDR3: CASGLEHYYNEQFF
DNA: TGTGCTAGTGGTTTAGAACACTACTACAATGAGCAGTTCTTC
size: few
J: TRBJ2-1
length: 14
V: TRBV12-5
D: NA

CDR3: CASSTLGSRSTDTQYF
DNA: TGTGCCAGCAGCACCCTGGGTAGCCGCAGCACAGATACGCAGTATTTT
size: few
J: TRBJ2-3
length: 16
V: TRBV11-2
D: NA

CDR3: CASSQGTSGATDTQYF
DNA: TGCGCCAGCAGCCAAGGCACTAGCGGAGCCACAGATACGCAGTATTTT
size: few
J: TRBJ2-3
length: 16
V: TRBV4-1
D: TRBD2

CDR3: CASFRGTGVHEQYF
DNA: TGTGCCAGCTTCCGGGGGACAGGGGTCCACGAGCAGTACTTC
size: NA
J: TRBJ2-7
length: 14
V: TRBV6-6
D: TRBD1

CDR3: CASGSEQGVLQPQHF
DNA: TGTGCCAGCGGCAGCGAACAGGGGGTTCTTCAGCCCCAGCATTTT
size: few
J: TRBJ1-5
length: 15
V: TRBV2
D: TRBD1

CDR3: CASSPGADSSYEQYF
DNA: TGTGCCAGCTCACCGGGTGCCGACAGCTCCTACGAGCAGTACTTC
size: NA
J: TRBJ2-7
length: 15
V: TRBV18
D: NA

CDR3: CASSKVAGGNYGYTF
DNA: TGTGCCAGTAGTAAGGTCGCAGGGGGCAACTATGGCTACACCTTC
size: few
J: TRBJ1-2
length: 15
V: TRBV19
D: TRBD1

CDR3: CASSSGTQRRDTEAFF
DNA: TGTGCCAGCAGTTCCGGGACTCAACGGAGGGACACTGAAGCTTTCTTT
size: NA
J: TRBJ1-1
length: 16
V: TRBV6-6
D: NA

CDR3: CASSLAGVSYEQYF
DNA: TGCGCCAGCAGCTTGGCAGGGGTCTCCTACGAGCAGTACTTC
size: once
J: TRBJ2-7
length: 14
V: TRBV5-1
D: NA

CDR3: CASTRGREAETQYF
DNA: TGTGCCAGCACTCGGGGACGGGAGGCGGAGACCCAGTACTTC
size: few
J: TRBJ2-5
length: 14
V: TRBV5-4
D: TRBD2

CDR3: CASRLTSTGYEQYF
DNA: TGCGCCAGCAGACTCACATCGACGGGTTACGAGCAGTACTTC
size: NA
J: TRBJ2-7
length: 14
V: TRBV5-1
D: NA

CDR3: CASSAYRGGYTF
DNA: TGTGCCAGCAGTGCCTACAGGGGGGGCTACACCTTC
size: few
J: TRBJ1-2
length: 12
V: TRBV6-5
D: TRBD1

CDR3: CASSERGSGPQHF
DNA: TGTGCCAGCAGTGAACGGGGGTCGGGGCCCCAGCATTTT
size: few
J: TRBJ1-5
length: 13
V: TRBV25-1
D: NA

CDR3: CASSRSSSSYNEQFF
DNA: TGCGCCAGCAGCCGAAGCTCGAGCTCCTACAATGAGCAGTTCTTC
size: few
J: TRBJ2-1
length: 15
V: TRBV4-1
D: NA

CDR3: CASTRDSNYGYTF
DNA: TGTGCCAGTACCCGGGACAGTAACTATGGCTACACCTTC
size: few
J: TRBJ1-2
length: 13
V: TRBV19
D: TRBD1